The 14 T cell receptor beta chains below were found in one sample sequenced in a study of T-cell memory formation after mild COVID-19. TCRdb passed the 5' RACE reads through MiXCR, listing each CDR3 protein once. This sample has 300,000 or so distinct CDR3 sequences, with about a sixth found just once. Sequencing was done on a sample of PBMCs or a T cell subset sorted from them (not recorded which). These receptor sequences come from a man in his late teens or twenties who had mild COVID-19 (a few samples of this study predate the infection). Cell type and time point are not known.

The rearrangement joins TRBV20-1 to TRBJ2-3; weak D call: TRBD1 (5 bases). V shed 3 bases and J shed 3 bases, with 10 bases lying between them. Germline loops: CDR1 DFQATT, CDR2 SNEGSKA (reference sequence). The CDR3 extends over 13 amino acids. The CDR3 DNA reads TGCAGTGCTAGGGTCTCAGGGACAGATACGCAGTATTTT. This encodes CSARVSGTDTQYF.

There are a few counts of this clonotype. CDR3 region: CASSTAGNTIYF. The CDR3 DNA follows: TGTGCCAGCAGTACCGCCGGAAACACCATATATTTT. This rearrangement joins TRBV12-3 or TRBV12-4 to TRBJ1-3; D not resolved. V was cut by 5 bases and J by 4 bases, with 6 bases left in between. The CDR3 has 12 residues.

This clonotype was found many times. The rearrangement links TRBV7-2 to TRBJ1-5; D gene uncertain. Germline-derived CDR1 and CDR2 are SGHTA and FQGNSA. Trimming took off 5 bases at V and 4 bases at J, with 12 bases between the two ends. CDR3 length: 14 residues. This CDR3 is CASSPRPGNQPQHF. The CDR3 DNA reads TGTGCCAGCAGCCCAAGACCCGGAAATCAGCCCCAGCATTTT.

In its sample, this clonotype was seen many times. This sequence joins TRBV4-3 and TRBJ1-6; D is uncertain. V dropped 0 bases and J dropped 1 base, with 16 bases sitting between them. This CDR3 spans 19 amino acids. Germline V gene sequence: CDR1 LGHNA, CDR2 YSLEER. The DNA of the CDR3 is TGCGCCAGCAGCCAAGATACTCCAACACCAGGATCCTATAATTCACCCCTCCACTTT. The encoded protein is CASSQDTPTPGSYNSPLHF.

The chain employs TRBV9 and TRBJ2-3; D not resolved. Germline CDR1 SGDLS, CDR2 YYNGEE. The germline V and J ends were trimmed by 0 bases and 6 bases, with 11 bases remaining between them. The CDR3 consists of 14 residues. This chain's CDR3 is CASSVAPNLDTQYF. As DNA, the CDR3 is TGTGCCAGCAGCGTAGCTCCTAACCTGGATACGCAGTATTTT.

The chain is built from TRBV29-1 and TRBJ1-2; TRBD1 might be the D (6 bases). V was shortened by 0 bases and J by 8 bases, with 10 bases between the two germline ends. CDR1 and CDR2 from the germline V gene are SQVTM and ANQGSEA. The CDR3 is 12 amino acids. Here the CDR3 DNA reads TGCAGCGTTGAAGAGGGGGCAGAGGGCTACACCTTC. Translated: CSVEEGAEGYTF.

This clonotype was recorded a few times. The chain uses TRBV29-1 and TRBJ1-1; 9 bases are shared with TRBD1. V shed 7 bases, J shed 11 bases, and the junction held 5 bases outside the gene matches. This CDR3 is 10 amino acids long. Germline V gives CDR1 SQVTM, CDR2 ANQGSEA. The CDR3 bases are TGCAGCGGGGGGGACAGGGTCGCTTTCTTT. Its protein product is CSGGDRVAFF.

The rearrangement links TRBV9 to TRBJ2-1; D tentatively reads TRBD1 or TRBD2 (6 bases each). Trimming removed 3 bases from V and 0 bases from J, with 16 bases in between. The CDR3 is made up of 17 amino acids. Germline loops: CDR1 SGDLS, CDR2 YYNGEE. The CDR3 here is CASSGGAAASSYNEQFF. Written as DNA, the CDR3 is TGTGCCAGCAGCGGGGGGGCAGCTGCAAGCTCCTACAATGAGCAGTTCTTC.

The gene calls are TRBV18 and TRBJ2-1; D might be TRBD2 (6 bases). Trimming stripped 2 bases from V and 8 bases from J, with 10 bases between. The germline V gene encodes CDR1 KGHSH and CDR2 LQKENI. The CDR3 is made up of 13 amino acids. The CDR3 DNA reads as TGTGCCAGCTCACCATCCGGGGGTGATGAGCAGTTCTTC. This sequence encodes CASSPSGGDEQFF.

The chain links TRBV20-1 to TRBJ1-1; 7 nucleotides align to TRBD1. Trimming removed 3 bases from V and 0 bases from J; junction bases left unmatched: 7. Per germline, CDR1 DFQATT and CDR2 SNEGSKA (reference sequence). This CDR3 spans 15 amino acids. CDR3 residues: CSAREGASMNTEAFF. The CDR3 nucleotides read TGCAGTGCTAGGGAGGGGGCCAGCATGAACACTGAAGCTTTCTTT.

The genes are TRBV4-1 and TRBJ2-5; 8 nucleotides match TRBD2. V lost 6 bases and J lost 5; bases outside the gene matches: 8. CDR1 is MGHRA and CDR2 is YSYEKL in the germline V gene. This CDR3 contains 14 residues. CDR3 region: CASSPRGGLETQYF. The CDR3 DNA reads as TGCGCCAGCAGTCCGCGCGGGGGGTTGGAGACCCAGTACTTC.

The V gene is TRBV7-3, the J gene TRBJ1-1; tentative D call: TRBD1 (6 bases). Trimming removed 1 base from V and 5 bases from J, with 14 bases in between. The germline CDR1 and CDR2 sequences are SGHTA and FQGTGA. The CDR3 consists of 15 residues. DNA for the CDR3: TGTGCCAGCAGCTTAAAACGGCAGGGGTGGACTGAAGCTTTCTTT. Amino acids: CASSLKRQGWTEAFF.

The rearrangement links TRBV12-3 or TRBV12-4 to TRBJ1-2, with D perhaps matching TRBD1 (5 bases). V was cut by 5 bases and J by 4 bases, with 14 bases left in between. The CDR3 is 14 residues long. As DNA, the CDR3 is TGTGCCAGCAGTCGAACAGGAGAGGGCTATGGCTACACCTTC. This gives the protein CASSRTGEGYGYTF.

This clonotype was found a few times. The rearrangement joins TRBV20-1 to TRBJ2-5; tentative D call: TRBD2 (7 bases). Germline CDR1 reads DFQATT; CDR2 reads SNEGSKA (reference sequence). V was clipped by 2 bases and J by 7 bases, with 17 bases between them. The CDR3 is 14 residues long. CDR3 region: CSARRGGTVGTQYF. The CDR3 bases are TGCAGTGCTAGAAGGGGGGGTACTGTTGGGACCCAGTACTTC.